This TCR beta chain was retrieved from a study of tumor-infiltrating lymphocytes in primary liver carcinoma. Trimming took off 7 bases at V and 1 base at J, with 13 bases between the two ends. Germline V gene data show CDR1 as MNHEY and CDR2 as SVGAGI. This CDR3 contains 14 residues. From unsorted bulk tissue weighing roughly 19-34 mg, DNA and RNA were co-extracted. This clonotype came up once. The authors made TCR beta cDNA from approximately 500 ng total RNA with a constant-region primer. Each TCR beta library was derived from three nested multiplex PCR rounds that employed slightly modified ARM-PCR. Forward primers for TRBV1-TRBV30 and a C-beta reverse primer served the first two PCR rounds, at roughly 10 cycles each. One entry per CDR3 protein results from TCRdb running MiXCR on the multiplex PCR reads. The sample includes more than 70,000 distinct CDR3 sequences, more than 65% of them seen just once.

Sequencing was done on a sample of liver tumor tissue from sampling region 1. Subset meaning: tumor region T1, superior pole. This sequence was found in a man aged 35-49 years with primary liver carcinoma and hepatitis B virus infection. This sequence joins TRBV6-5 and TRBJ2-5, with TRBD1 as a possible D gene (5 bases). CDR3 nucleotides: TGTGCCAGCAACAGGATAGGGGCCCAAGAGACCCAGTACTTC. It translates to CASNRIGAQETQYF.